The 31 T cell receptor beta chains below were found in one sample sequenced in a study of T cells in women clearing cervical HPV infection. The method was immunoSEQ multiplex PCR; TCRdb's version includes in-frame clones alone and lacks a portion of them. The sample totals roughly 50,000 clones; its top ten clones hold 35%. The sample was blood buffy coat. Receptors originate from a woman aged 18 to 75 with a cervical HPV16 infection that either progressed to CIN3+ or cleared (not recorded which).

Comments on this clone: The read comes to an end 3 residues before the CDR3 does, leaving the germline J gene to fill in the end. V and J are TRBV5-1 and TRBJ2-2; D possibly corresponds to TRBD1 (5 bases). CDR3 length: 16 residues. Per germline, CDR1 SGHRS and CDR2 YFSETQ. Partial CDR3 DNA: TGCGCCAGCAGCTTGGTTCCCTCCTCTGGGGCCAACGTG. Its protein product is CASSLVPSSGANV. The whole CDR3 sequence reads CASSLVPSSGANVLFF.

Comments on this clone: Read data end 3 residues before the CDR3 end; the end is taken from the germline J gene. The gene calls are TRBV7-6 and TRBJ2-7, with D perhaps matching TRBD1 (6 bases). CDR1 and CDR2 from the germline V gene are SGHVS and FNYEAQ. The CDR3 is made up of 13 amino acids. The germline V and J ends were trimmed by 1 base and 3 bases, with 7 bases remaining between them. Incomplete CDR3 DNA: TGTGCCAGCAGCTTAGGACAGGACTACGAG. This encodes CASSLGQDYE. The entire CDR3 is CASSLGQDYEQYF.

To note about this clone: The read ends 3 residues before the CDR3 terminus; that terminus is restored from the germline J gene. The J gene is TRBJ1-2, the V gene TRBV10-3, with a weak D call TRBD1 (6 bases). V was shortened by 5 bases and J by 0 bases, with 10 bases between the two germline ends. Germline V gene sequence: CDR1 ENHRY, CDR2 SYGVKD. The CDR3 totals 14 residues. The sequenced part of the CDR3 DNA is TGTGCCATCAGTACAGGGACAACTAACTATGGC. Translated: CAISTGTTNYG. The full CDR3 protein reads CAISTGTTNYGYTF.

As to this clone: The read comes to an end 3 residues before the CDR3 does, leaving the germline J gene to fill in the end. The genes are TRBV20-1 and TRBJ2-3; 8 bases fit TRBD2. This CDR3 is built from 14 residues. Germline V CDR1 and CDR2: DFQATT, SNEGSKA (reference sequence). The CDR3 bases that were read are TGCAGTACGGTGAAAGCGGGAGTCGCCGAGACG. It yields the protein CSTVKAGVAET. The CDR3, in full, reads CSTVKAGVAETQYF.

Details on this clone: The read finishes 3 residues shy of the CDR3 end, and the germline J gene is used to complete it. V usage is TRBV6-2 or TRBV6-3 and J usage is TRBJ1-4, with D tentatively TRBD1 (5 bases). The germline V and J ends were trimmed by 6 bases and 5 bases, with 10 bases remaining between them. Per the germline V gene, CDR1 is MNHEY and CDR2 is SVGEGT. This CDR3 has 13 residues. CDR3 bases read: TGTGCCAGCAGACAGGTCAGCAATGAAAAA. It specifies CASRQVSNEK. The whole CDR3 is CASRQVSNEKLFF.

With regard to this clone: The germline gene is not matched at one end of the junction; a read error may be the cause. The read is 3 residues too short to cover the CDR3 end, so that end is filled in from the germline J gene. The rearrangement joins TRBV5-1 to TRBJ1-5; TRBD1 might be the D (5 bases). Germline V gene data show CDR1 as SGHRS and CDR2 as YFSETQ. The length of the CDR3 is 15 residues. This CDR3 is CASSLAGGGNQPQHF. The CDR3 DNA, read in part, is TGCGCCAGCAGCTTGGCCGGGGGAGGCAACCAGCCC.

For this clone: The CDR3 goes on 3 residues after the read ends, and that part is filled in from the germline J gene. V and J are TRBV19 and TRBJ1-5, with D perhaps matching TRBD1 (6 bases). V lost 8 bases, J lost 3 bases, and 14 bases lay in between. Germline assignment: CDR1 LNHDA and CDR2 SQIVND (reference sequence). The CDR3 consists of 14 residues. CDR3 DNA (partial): TGTGCCAGTGGTAACGACAGGATCAATCAGCCC. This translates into CASGNDRINQP. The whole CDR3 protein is CASGNDRINQPQHF. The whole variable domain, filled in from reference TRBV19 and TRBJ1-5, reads DGGITQSPKYLFRKEGQNVTLSCEQNLNHDAMYWYRQDPGQGLRLIYYSQIVNDFQKGDIAEGYSVSREKKESFPLTVTSAQKNPTAFYLCASGNDRINQPQHFGDGTRLSIL.

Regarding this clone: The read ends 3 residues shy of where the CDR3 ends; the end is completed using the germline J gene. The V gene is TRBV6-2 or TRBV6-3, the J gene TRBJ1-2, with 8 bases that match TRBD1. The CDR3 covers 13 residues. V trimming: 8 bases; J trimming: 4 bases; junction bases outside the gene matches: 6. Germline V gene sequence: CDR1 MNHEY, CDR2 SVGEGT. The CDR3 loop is CASGGQGLYGYTF. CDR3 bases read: TGTGCCAGCGGCGGACAGGGTCTCTATGGC.

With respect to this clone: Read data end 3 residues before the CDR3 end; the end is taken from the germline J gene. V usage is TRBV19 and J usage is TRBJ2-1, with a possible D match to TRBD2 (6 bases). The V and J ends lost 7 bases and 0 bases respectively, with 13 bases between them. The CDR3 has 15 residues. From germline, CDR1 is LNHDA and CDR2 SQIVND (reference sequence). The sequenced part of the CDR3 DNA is TGTGCCAGTAAGGAGCGGGCCTTCTCCTACAATGAG. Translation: CASKERAFSYNE. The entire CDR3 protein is CASKERAFSYNEQFF.

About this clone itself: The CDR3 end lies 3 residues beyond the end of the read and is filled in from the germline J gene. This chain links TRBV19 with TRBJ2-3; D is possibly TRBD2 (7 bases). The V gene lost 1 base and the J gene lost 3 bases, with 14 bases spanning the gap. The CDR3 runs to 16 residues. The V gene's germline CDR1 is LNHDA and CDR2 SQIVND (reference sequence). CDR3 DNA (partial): TGTGCCAGTAGTATAGGAAGGGGGAGGGCTACAGATACG. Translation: CASSIGRGRATDT. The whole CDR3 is CASSIGRGRATDTQYF.

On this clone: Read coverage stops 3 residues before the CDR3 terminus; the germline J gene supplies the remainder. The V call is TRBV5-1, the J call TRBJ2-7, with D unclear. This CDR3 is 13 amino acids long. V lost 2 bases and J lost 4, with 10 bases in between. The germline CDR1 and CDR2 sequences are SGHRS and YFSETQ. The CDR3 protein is CASSFDSSYEQYF. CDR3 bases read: TGCGCCAGCAGCTTTGACTCCTCGTACGAG.

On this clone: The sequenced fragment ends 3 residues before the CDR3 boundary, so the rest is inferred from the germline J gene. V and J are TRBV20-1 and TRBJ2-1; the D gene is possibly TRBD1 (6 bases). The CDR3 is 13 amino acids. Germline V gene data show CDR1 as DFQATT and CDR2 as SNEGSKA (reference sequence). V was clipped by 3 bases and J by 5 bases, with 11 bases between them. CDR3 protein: CSASRGTNNEQFF. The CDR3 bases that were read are TGCAGTGCTAGCAGGGGAACCAACAATGAG.

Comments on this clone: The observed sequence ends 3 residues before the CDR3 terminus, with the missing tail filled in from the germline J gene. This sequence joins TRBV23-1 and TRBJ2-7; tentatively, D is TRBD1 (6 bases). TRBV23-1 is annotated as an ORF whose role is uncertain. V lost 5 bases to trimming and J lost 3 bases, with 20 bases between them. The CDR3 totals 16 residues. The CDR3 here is CASSKIPGTPSYEQYF. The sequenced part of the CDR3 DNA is TGCGCCAGCAGTAAAATCCCCGGGACACCGAGCTACGAG.

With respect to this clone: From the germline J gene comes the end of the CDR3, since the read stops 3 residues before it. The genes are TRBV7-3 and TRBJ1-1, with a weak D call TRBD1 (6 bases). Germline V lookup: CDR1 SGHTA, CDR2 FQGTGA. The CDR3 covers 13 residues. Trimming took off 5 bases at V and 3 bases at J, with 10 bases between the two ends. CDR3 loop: CASSAGQHTEAFF. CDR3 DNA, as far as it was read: TGTGCCAGCAGCGCCGGACAGCACACTGAA.

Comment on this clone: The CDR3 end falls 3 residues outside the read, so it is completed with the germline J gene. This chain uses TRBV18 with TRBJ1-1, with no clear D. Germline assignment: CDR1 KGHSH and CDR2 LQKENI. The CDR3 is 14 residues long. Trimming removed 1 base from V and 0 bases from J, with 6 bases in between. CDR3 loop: CASSPQSVNTEAFF. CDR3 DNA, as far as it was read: TGTGCCAGCTCACCACAATCAGTGAACACTGAA.

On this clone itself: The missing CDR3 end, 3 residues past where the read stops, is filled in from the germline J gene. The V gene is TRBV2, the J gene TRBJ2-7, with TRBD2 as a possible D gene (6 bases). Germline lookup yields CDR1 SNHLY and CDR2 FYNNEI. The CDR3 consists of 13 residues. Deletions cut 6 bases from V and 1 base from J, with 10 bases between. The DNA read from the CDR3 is TGTGCCAGCAGGGGACTCGGGTCCTACGAG. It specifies CASRGLGSYE. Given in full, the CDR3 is CASRGLGSYEQYF.

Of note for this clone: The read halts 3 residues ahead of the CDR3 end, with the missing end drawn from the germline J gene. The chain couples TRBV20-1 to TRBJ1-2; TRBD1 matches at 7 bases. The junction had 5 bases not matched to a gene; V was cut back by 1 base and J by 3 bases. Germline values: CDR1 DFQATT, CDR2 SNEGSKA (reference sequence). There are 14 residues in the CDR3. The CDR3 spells CSARGDREYYGYTF. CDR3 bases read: TGCAGTGCTAGAGGTGACAGGGAATACTATGGC.

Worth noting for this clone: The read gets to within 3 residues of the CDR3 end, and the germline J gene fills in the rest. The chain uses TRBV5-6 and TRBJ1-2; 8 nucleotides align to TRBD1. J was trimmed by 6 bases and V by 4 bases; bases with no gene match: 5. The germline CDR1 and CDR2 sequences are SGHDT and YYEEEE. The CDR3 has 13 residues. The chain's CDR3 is CASSPVTGDGYTF. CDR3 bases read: TGTGCCAGCAGCCCAGTGACAGGGGATGGC.

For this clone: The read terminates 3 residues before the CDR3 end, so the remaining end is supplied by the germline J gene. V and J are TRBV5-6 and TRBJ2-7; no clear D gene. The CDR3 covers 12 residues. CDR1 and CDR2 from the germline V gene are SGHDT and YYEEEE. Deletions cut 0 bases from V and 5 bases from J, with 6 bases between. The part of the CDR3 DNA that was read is TGTGCCAGCAGCTTGGGCGGTGACGAG. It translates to CASSLGGDE. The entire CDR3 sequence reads CASSLGGDEQYF.

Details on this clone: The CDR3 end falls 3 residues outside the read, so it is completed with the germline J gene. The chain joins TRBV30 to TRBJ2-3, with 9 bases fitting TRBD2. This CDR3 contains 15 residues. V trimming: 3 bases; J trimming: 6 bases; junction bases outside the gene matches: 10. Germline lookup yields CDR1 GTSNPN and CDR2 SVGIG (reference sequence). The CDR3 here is CAWRRLAVLIDTQYF. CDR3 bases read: TGTGCCTGGAGGAGACTAGCGGTCCTTATTGATACG.

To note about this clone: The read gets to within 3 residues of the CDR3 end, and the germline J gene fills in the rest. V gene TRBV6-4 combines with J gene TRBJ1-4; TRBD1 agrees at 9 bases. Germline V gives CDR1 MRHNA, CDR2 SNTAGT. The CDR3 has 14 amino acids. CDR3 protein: CASSDTGGSSPLFF. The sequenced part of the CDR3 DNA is TGTGCCAGCAGCGATACAGGGGGCTCTTCACCA.

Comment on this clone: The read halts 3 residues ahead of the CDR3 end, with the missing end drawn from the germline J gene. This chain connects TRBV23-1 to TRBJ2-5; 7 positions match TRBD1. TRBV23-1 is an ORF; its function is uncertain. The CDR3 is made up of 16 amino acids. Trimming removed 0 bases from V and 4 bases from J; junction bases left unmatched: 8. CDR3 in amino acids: CASSQSEGGNPETQYF. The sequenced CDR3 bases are TGCGCCAGCAGTCAATCGGAAGGGGGCAACCCAGAGACC.

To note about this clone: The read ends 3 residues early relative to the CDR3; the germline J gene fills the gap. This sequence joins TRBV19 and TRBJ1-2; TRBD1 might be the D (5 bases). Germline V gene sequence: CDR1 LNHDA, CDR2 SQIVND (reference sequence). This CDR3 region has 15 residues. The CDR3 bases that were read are TGTGCCAGTAACCTAGCGGACACTAGCACAGATACC. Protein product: CASNLADTSTDT. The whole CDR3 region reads CASNLADTSTDTYTF.

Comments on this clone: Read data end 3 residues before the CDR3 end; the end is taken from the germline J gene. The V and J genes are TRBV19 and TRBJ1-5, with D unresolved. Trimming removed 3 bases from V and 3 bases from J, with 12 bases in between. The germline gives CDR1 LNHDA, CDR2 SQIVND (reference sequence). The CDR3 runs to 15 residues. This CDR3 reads CASSIPQANNQPQHF. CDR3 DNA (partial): TGTGCCAGTAGTATTCCCCAAGCAAACAATCAGCCC. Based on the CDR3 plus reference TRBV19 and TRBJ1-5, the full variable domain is DGGITQSPKYLFRKEGQNVTLSCEQNLNHDAMYWYRQDPGQGLRLIYYSQIVNDFQKGDIAEGYSVSREKKESFPLTVTSAQKNPTAFYLCASSIPQANNQPQHFGDGTRLSIL.

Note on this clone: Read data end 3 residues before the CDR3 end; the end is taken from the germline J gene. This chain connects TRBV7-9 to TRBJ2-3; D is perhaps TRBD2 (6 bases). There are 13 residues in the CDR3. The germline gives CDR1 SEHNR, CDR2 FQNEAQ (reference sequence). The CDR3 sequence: CASSLTSSETQYF. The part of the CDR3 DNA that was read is TGTGCCAGCAGCTTAACTAGCAGCGAGACG.

This chain's CDR3 is CASSLQGPQHF. The CDR3 DNA, read in part, is TGTGCCAGCTCGCTACAGGGGCCC. The chain recombines TRBV18 with TRBJ1-5; a weak D match, TRBD1 (6 bases). The read gets to within 3 residues of the CDR3 end, and the germline J gene fills in the rest. V was cut by 6 bases and J by 9 bases, with 9 bases left in between. The CDR3 has 11 amino acids. CDR1 and CDR2 (germline): KGHSH, LQKENI.

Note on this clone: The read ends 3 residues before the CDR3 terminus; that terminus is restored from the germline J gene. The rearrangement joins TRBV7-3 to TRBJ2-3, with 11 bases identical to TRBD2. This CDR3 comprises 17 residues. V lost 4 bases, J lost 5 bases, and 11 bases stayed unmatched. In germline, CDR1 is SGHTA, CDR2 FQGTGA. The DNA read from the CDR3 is TGTGCCAGCAGCTCTCGTGGGACTAGCGGAATTTTAGATACG. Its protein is CASSSRGTSGILDT. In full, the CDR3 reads CASSSRGTSGILDTQYF. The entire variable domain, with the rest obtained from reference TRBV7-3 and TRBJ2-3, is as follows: GAGVSQTPSNKVTEKGKYVELRCDPISGHTALYWYRQSLGQGPEFLIYFQGTGAADDSGLPNDRFFAVRPEGSVSTLKIQRTERGDSAVYLCASSSRGTSGILDTQYFGPGTRLTVL.

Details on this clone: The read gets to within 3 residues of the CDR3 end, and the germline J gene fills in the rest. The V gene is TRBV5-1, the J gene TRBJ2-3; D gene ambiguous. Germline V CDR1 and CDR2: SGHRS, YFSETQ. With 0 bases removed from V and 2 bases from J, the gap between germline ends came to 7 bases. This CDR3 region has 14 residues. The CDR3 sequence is CASSLALYTDTQYF. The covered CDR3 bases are TGCGCCAGCAGCTTGGCCCTCTACACAGATACG. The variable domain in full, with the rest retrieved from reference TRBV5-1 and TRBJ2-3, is KAGVTQTPRYLIKTRGQQVTLSCSPISGHRSVSWYQQTPGQGLQFLFEYFSETQRNKGNFPGRFSGRQFSNSRSEMNVSTLELGDSALYLCASSLALYTDTQYFGPGTRLTVL.

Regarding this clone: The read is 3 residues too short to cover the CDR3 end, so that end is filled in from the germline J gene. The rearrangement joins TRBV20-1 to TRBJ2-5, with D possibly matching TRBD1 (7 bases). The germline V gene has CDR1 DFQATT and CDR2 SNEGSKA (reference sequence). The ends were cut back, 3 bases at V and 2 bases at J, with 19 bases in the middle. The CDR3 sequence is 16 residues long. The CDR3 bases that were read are TGCAGTGCTAGGAGGGGGCCCGGGGGCATGCAAGAGACC. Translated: CSARRGPGGMQET. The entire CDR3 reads CSARRGPGGMQETQYF.

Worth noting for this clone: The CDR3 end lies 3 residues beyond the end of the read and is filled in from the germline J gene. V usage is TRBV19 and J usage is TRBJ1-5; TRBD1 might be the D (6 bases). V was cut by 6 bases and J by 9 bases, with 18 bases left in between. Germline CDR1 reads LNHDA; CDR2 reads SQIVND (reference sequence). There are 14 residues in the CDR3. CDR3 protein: CASRMDSSAGPQHF. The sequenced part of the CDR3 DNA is TGTGCCAGTAGAATGGACAGCTCCGCAGGGCCC.

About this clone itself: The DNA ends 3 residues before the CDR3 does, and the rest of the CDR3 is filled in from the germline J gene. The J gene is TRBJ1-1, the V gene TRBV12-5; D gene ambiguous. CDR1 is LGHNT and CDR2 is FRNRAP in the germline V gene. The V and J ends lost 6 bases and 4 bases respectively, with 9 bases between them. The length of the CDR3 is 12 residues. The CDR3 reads CASGQAPTEAFF. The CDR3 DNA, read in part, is TGTGCTAGTGGCCAGGCCCCCACTGAA.